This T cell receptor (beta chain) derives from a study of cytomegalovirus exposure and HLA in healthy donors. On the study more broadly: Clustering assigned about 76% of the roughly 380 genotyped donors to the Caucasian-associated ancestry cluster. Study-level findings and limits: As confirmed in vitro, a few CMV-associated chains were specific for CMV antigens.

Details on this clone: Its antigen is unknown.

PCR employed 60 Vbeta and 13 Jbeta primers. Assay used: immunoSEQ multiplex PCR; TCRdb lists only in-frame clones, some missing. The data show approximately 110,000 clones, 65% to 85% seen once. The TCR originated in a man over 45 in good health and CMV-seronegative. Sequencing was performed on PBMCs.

CDR3: CASSWDTRGQYF. CDR3 DNA: TGTGCCAGCAGCTGGGACACCCGAGGACAATATTTT. This rearrangement joins TRBV7-9 to TRBJ1-3; possibly TRBD1 for D (6 bases). Looked up from germline, CDR1 is SEHNR and CDR2 is FQNEAQ (reference sequence). CDR3 length: 12 amino acids. Between the trimmed V and J ends, which lost 4 bases and 15 bases, there was a span of 16 bases.